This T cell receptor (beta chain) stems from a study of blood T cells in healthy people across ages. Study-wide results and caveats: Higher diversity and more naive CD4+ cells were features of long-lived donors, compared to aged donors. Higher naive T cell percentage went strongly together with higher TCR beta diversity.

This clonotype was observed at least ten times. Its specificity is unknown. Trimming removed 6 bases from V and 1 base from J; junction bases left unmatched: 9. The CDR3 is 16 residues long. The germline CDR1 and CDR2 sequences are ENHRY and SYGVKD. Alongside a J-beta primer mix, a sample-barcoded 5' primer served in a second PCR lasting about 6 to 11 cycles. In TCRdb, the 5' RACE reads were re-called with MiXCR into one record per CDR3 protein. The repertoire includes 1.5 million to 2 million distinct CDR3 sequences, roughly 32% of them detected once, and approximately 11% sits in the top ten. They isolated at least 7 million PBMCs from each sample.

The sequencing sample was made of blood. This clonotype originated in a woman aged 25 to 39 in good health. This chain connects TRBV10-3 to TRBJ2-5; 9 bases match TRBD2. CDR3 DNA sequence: TGTGCCATCAGGGGCTCCCAGCGGGGGGTCCAAGAGACCCAGTACTTC. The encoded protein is CAIRGSQRGVQETQYF.